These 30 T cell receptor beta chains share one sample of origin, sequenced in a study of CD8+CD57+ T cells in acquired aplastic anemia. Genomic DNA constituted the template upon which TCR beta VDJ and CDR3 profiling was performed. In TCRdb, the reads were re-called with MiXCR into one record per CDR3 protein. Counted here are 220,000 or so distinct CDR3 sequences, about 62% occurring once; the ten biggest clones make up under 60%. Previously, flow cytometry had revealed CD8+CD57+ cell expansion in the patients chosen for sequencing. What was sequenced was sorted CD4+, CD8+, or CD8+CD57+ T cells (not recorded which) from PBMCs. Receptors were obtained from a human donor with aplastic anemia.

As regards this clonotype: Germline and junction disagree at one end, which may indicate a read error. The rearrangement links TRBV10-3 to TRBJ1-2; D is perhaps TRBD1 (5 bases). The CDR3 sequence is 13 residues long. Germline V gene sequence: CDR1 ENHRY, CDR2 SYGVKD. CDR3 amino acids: CALREGPNYGYTF. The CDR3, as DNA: TGTGCCCTCAGGGAAGGGCCTAACTATGGCTACACCTTC.

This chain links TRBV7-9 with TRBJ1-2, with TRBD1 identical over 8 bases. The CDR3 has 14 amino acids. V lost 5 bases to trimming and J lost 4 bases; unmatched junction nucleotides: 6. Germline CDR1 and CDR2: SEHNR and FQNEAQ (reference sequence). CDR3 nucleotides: TGTGCCAGCAGCCTTGGGACAGGCCCCTATGGCTACACCTTC. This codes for CASSLGTGPYGYTF.

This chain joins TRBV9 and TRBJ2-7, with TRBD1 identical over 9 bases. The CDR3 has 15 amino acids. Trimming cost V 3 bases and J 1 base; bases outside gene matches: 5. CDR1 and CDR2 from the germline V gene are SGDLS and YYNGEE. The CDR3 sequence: CASSAYGTGSYEQYF. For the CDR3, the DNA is TGTGCCAGCAGCGCCTACGGGACAGGGTCCTACGAGCAGTACTTC. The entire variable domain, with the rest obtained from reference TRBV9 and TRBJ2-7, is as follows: DSGVTQTPKHLITATGQRVTLRCSPRSGDLSVYWYQQSLDQGLQFLIQYYNGEERAKGNILERFSAQQFPDLHSELNLSSLELGDSALYFCASSAYGTGSYEQYFGPGTRLTVT.

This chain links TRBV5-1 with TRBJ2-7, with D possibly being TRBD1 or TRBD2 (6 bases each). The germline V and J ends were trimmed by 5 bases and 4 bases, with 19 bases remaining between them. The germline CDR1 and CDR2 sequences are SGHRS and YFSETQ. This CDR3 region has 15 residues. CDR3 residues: CASSAGGHVLYEQYF. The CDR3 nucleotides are TGCGCCAGCAGTGCCGGGGGACATGTGTTGTACGAGCAGTACTTC.

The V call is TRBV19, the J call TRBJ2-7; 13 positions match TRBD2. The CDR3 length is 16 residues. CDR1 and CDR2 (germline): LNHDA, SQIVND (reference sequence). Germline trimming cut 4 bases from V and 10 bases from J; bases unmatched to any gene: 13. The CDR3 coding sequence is TGTGCCAGTAGTACTTGGACTAGCGGGAGCCTCCCACCTCAGTACTTC. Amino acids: CASSTWTSGSLPPQYF.

CDR3 sequence: CATSSGGVNEKLFF. The CDR3 DNA reads as TGTGCCACCAGCAGTGGGGGGGTGAACGAAAAACTGTTTTTT. The chain combines TRBV15 with TRBJ1-4, with a possible D match to TRBD1 (5 bases). This CDR3 has 14 amino acids. The ends were cut back, 3 bases at V and 8 bases at J, with 13 bases in the middle. Germline assignment: CDR1 LNHNV and CDR2 YYDKDF (reference sequence).

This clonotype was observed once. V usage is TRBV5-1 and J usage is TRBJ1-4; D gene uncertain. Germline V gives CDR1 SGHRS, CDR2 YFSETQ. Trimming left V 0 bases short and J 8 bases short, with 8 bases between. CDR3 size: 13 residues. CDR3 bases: TGCGCCAGCAGCTTGGCCGGGAGGGAAAAACTGTTTTTT. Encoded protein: CASSLAGREKLFF.

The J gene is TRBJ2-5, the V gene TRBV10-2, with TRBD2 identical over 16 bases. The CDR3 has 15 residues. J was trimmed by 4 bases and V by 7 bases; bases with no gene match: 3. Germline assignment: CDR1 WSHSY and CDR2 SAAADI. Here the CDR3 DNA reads TGCGCCAGCACGGGACTAGCGGGGGGGTTAGAGACCCAGTACTTC. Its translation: CASTGLAGGLETQYF.

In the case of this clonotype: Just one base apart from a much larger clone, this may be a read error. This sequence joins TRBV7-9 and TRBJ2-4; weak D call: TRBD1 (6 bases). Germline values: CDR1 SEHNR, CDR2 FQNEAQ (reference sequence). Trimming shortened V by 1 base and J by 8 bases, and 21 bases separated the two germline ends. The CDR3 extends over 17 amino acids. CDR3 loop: CASSLEGGWAVDDIQYF. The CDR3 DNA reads TGTGCCAGCAGCTTAGAAGGGGGTTGGGCAGTCGACGACATTCAGTACTTC. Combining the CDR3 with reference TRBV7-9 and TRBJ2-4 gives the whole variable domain DTGVSQNPRHKITKRGQNVTFRCDPISEHNRLYWYRQTLGQGPEFLTYFQNEAQLEKSRLLSDRFSAERPKGSFSTLEIQRTEQGDSAMYLCASSLEGGWAVDDIQYFGAGTRLSVL.

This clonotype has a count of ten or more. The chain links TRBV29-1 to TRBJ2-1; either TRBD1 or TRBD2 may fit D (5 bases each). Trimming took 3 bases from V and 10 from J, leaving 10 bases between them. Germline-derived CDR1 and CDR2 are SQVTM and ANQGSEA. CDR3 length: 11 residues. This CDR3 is CSVDLGTEQFF. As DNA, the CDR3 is TGCAGCGTTGATTTGGGGACCGAGCAGTTCTTC.

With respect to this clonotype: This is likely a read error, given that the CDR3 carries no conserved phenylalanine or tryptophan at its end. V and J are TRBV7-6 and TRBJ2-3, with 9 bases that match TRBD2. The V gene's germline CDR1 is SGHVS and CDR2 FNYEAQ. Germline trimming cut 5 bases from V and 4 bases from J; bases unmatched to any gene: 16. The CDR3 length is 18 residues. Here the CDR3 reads CASSLLGGGLADPDTQYS. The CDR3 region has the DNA TGTGCCAGCAGCCTCCTTGGGGGGGGACTAGCAGATCCAGATACGCAGTATTCT.

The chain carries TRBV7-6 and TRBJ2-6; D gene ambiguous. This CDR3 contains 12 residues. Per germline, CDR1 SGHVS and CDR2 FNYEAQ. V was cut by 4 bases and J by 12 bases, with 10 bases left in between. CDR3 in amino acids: CASSSSGPVLTF. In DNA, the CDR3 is TGTGCCAGCAGCTCCTCGGGCCCCGTCCTGACTTTC.

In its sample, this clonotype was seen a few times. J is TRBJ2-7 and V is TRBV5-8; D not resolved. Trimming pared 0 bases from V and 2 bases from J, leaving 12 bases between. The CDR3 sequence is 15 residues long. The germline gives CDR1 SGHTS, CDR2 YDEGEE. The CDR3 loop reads CASSLAPADAYEQYF. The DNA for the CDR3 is TGTGCCAGCAGCTTGGCCCCGGCGGACGCCTACGAGCAGTACTTC.

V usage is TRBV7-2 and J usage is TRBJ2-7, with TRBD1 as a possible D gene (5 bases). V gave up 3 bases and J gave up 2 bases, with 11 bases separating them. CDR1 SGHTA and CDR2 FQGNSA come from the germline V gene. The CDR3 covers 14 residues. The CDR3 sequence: CASSFFQGAYEQYF. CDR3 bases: TGTGCCAGCAGCTTTTTTCAGGGTGCCTACGAGCAGTACTTC.

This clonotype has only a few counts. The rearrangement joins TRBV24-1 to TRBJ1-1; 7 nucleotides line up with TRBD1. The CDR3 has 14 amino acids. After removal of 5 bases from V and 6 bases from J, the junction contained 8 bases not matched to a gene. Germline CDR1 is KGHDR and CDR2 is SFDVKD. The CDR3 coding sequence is TGTGCCACCAGTGCCGCAGACAGGGTAGCTGAAGCTTTCTTT. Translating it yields CATSAADRVAEAFF.

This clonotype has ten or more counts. The CDR3, as DNA: TGTGCCAGCAGCTTAATACAGACTAGCGGGGGTGTAGACAATGAGCAGTTCTTC. It yields the protein CASSLIQTSGGVDNEQFF. The chain recombines TRBV7-9 with TRBJ2-1; 12 bases are shared with TRBD2. CDR3 size: 18 residues. From germline, CDR1 is SEHNR and CDR2 FQNEAQ (reference sequence). V was pared by 2 bases and J by 5 bases, with 10 bases of the junction left unmatched.

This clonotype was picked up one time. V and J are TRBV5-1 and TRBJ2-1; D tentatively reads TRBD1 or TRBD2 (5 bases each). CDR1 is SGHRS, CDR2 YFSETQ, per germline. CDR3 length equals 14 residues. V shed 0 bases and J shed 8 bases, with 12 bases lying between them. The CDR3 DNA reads TGCGCCAGCAGCTTGGAGGGGAGTTGGGATGAGCAGTTCTTC. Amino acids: CASSLEGSWDEQFF.

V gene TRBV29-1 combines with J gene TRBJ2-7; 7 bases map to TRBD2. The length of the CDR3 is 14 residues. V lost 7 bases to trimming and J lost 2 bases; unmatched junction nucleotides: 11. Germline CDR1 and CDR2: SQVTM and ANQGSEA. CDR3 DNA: TGCAGCGGCGCCGGAGGGGAGGGTACCTACGAGCAGTACTTC. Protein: CSGAGGEGTYEQYF.

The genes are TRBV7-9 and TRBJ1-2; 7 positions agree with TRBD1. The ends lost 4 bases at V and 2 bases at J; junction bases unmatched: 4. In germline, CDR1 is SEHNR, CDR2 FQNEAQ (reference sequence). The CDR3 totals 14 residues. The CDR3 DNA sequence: TGTGCCAGCAGCTCGGGGACAGTCAACTATGGCTACACCTTC. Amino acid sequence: CASSSGTVNYGYTF.

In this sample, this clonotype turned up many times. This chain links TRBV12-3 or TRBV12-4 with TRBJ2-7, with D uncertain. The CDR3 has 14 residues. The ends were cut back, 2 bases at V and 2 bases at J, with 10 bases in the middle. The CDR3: CASSLTSVAYEQYF. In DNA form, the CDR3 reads TGTGCCAGCAGTTTAACGTCAGTGGCCTACGAGCAGTACTTC.

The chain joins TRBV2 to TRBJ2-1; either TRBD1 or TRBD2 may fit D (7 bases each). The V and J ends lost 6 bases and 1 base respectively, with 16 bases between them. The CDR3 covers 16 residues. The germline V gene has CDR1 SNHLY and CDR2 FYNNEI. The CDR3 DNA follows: TGTGCCAGCAGCGATCAGGGGGGAGGGTCCTACAATGAGCAGTTCTTC. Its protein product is CASSDQGGGSYNEQFF.

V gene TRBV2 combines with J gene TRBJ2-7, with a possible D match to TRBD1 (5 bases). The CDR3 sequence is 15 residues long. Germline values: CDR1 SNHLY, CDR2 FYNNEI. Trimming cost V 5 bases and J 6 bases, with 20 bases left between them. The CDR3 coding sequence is TGTGCCAGCAGTCGGTGGGGCCAGGGTGTTGGCGAGCAGTACTTC. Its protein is CASSRWGQGVGEQYF.

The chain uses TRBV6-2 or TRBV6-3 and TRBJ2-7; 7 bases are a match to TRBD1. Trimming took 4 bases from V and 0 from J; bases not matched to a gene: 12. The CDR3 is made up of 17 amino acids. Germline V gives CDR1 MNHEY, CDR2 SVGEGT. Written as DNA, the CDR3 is TGTGCCAGCAGTTCCCGTATCACAGGGGCACTCTCCTACGAGCAGTACTTC. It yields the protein CASSSRITGALSYEQYF.

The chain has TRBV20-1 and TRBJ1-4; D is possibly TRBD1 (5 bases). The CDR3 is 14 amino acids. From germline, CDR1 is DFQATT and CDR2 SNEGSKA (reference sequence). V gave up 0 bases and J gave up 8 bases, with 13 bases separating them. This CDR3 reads CSARDSGSIEKLFF. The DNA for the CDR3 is TGCAGTGCTAGAGATTCAGGGTCTATCGAAAAACTGTTTTTT.

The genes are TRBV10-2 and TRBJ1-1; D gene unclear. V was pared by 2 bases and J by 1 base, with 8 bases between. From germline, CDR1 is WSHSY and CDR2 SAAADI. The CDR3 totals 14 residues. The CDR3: CASSERQQNTEAFF. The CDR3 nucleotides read TGCGCCAGCAGTGAGAGGCAGCAGAACACTGAAGCTTTCTTT.

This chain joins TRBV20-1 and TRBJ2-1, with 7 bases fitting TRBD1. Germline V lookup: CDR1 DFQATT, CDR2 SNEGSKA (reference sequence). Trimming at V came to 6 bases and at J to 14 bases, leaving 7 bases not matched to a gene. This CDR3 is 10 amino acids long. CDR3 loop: CSASAQGEFF. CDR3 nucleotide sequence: TGCAGTGCCTCGGCCCAGGGGGAGTTCTTC.

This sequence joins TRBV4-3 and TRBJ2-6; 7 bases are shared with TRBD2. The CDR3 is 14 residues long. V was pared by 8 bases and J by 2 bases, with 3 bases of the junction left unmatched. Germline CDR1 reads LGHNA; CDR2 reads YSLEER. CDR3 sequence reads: CASGGDPGANVLTF. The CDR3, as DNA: TGCGCCAGCGGGGGGGACCCTGGGGCCAACGTCCTGACTTTC.

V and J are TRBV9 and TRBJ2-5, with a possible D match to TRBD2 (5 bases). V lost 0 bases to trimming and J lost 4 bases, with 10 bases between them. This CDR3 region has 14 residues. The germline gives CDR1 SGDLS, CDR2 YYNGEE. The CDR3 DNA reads TGTGCCAGCAGCGTAGAGACTAAGGCAGAGACCCAGTACTTC. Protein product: CASSVETKAETQYF.

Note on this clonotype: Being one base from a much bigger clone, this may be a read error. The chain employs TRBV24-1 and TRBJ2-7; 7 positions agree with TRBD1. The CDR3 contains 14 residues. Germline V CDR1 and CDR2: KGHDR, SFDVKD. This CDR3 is CASSSGQLSYEQYF. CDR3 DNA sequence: TGTGCCAGCAGTTCGGGACAGCTCTCCTACGAGCAGTACTTC.

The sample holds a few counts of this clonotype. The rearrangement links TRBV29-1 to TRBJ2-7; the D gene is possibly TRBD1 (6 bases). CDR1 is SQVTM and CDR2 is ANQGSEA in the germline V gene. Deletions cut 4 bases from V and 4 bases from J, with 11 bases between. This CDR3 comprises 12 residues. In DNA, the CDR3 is TGCAGCGTTGGTACAGGGCCGTACGAGCAGTACTTC. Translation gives CSVGTGPYEQYF.